These 20 T cell receptor beta chains originate from one sample sequenced in a study of blood T cell repertoires in COVID-19 (dated by TCRdb to about 2020). The library was built by means of the immunoSEQ multiplex PCR assay. TCRdb retrieved this table from immuneACCESS and kept in-frame rearrangements only. Not all clones are present; in checked studies, unresolved V genes account for under half, and no reason is known for the remainder. Counted in this sample were hundreds of thousands of clones; 83% of them appeared once. Of the sample, roughly 2.7% is held by the ten largest clones. The source material was peripheral blood. The receptors here all came from a woman in her forties with active or convalescent COVID-19.

This clone occurred a few times. The chain recombines TRBV3-1 (or the pseudogene TRBV3-2) with TRBJ2-1; 15 bases agree with TRBD2. Germline V gives CDR1 LGHDT, CDR2 YNNKEL (reference sequence). With 1 base clipped from V and 1 base from J, the junction kept 8 bases outside the gene matches. The CDR3 is 20 residues long. The CDR3 nucleotides are TGTGCCAGCAGCCAAGCAATAGGACTAGCGGGGGGGCCGTCCTACAATGAGCAGTTCTTC. Its protein product is CASSQAIGLAGGPSYNEQFF.

The chain couples TRBV2 to TRBJ2-2; 8 nucleotides agree with TRBD2. The CDR3 has 15 amino acids. The V segment lost 7 bases and the J segment 0 bases; nucleotides outside the gene matches: 4. CDR1 is SNHLY, CDR2 FYNNEI, per germline. CDR3 sequence: CASMPGLANTGELFF. The CDR3 bases are TGTGCCAGCATGCCGGGACTAGCGAACACCGGGGAGCTGTTTTTT.

This clone was found many times. V usage is TRBV10-2 and J usage is TRBJ1-5; TRBD1 agrees at 9 bases. The CDR3 sequence is 16 residues long. The junction had 8 bases not matched to a gene; V was cut back by 3 bases and J by 5 bases. Germline V lookup: CDR1 WSHSY, CDR2 SAAADI. The CDR3 coding sequence is TGCGCCAGCAGTGAATCCGACAGGGGGTCGGATCAGCCCCAGCATTTT. Translated: CASSESDRGSDQPQHF.

This chain joins TRBV7-2 and TRBJ1-6, with TRBD1 identical over 9 bases. The germline V gene encodes CDR1 SGHTA and CDR2 FQGNSA. CDR3 size: 16 residues. Trimming cost V 1 base and J 4 bases; bases outside gene matches: 2. CDR3 nucleotides: TGTGCCAGCAGCTTAGAGGGGACAGGGTATAATTCACCCCTCCACTTT. Its protein is CASSLEGTGYNSPLHF.

V is TRBV5-1 and J is TRBJ2-3; 8 positions agree with TRBD1. This CDR3 contains 15 residues. CDR1 is SGHRS, CDR2 YFSETQ, per germline. V lost 1 base and J lost 6; bases outside the gene matches: 7. The CDR3 region is CASSLTQGAADTQYF. For the CDR3, the DNA is TGCGCCAGCAGCTTGACGCAGGGGGCGGCCGATACGCAGTATTTT. The whole variable domain, filled in from reference TRBV5-1 and TRBJ2-3, reads KAGVTQTPRYLIKTRGQQVTLSCSPISGHRSVSWYQQTPGQGLQFLFEYFSETQRNKGNFPGRFSGRQFSNSRSEMNVSTLELGDSALYLCASSLTQGAADTQYFGPGTRLTVL.

The genes are TRBV18 and TRBJ1-3, with no clear D. CDR1 and CDR2 (germline): KGHSH, LQKENI. The V and J ends lost 2 bases and 3 bases respectively, with 14 bases between them. The CDR3 totals 16 residues. The CDR3 loop reads CASSPSLGHIGNTIYF. The CDR3 DNA reads TGTGCCAGCTCACCAAGTCTAGGTCATATTGGAAACACCATATATTTT.

This rearrangement joins TRBV7-8 to TRBJ2-7; 9 bases are a match to TRBD2. This CDR3 has 15 amino acids. Germline assignment: CDR1 SGHVS and CDR2 FQNEAQ. V lost 4 bases and J lost 6; bases outside the gene matches: 10. For the CDR3, the DNA is TGTGCCAGCAGCTCCTCCGGGACTAGCATCCGCGAGCAGTACTTC. The encoded protein is CASSSSGTSIREQYF.

CDR3 amino acids: CASSEAGTGTYEQYF. The CDR3 nucleotides read TGTGCCAGCAGCGAGGCCGGGACAGGGACTTACGAGCAGTACTTC. The rearrangement joins TRBV9 to TRBJ2-7; TRBD1 matches 9 bases. Germline V CDR1 and CDR2: SGDLS, YYNGEE. Trimming cost V 3 bases and J 4 bases; bases outside gene matches: 8. This CDR3 is built from 15 residues.

The chain uses TRBV2 and TRBJ2-5, with D possibly being TRBD1 (5 bases). V was cut by 1 base and J by 10 bases, with 13 bases left in between. CDR3 size: 13 residues. Per the germline V gene, CDR1 is SNHLY and CDR2 is FYNNEI. CDR3 sequence reads: CASSEGTRHGQYF. The CDR3 DNA reads as TGTGCCAGCAGTGAAGGGACAAGACACGGCCAGTACTTC.

The rearrangement joins TRBV9 to TRBJ1-1, with no clear D. The CDR3 loop spans 15 amino acids. V gave up 4 bases and J gave up 3 bases, with 16 bases separating them. Germline-derived CDR1 and CDR2 are SGDLS and YYNGEE. The CDR3 reads CASSIGRALDTEAFF. Here the CDR3 DNA reads TGTGCCAGCAGCATCGGGAGGGCATTAGACACTGAAGCTTTCTTT.

The genes are TRBV3-1 (or the pseudogene TRBV3-2) and TRBJ2-3; D not resolved. Germline-derived CDR1 and CDR2 are LGHDT and YNNKEL (reference sequence). This CDR3 region has 13 residues. V lost 8 bases and J 2 bases, leaving 11 bases between the germline ends. CDR3 residues: CASGKTDTDTQYF. The CDR3 nucleotides read TGTGCCAGCGGAAAAACAGACACAGATACGCAGTATTTT.

The V call is TRBV28, the J call TRBJ1-1; 7 nucleotides agree with TRBD1. CDR3 length equals 16 residues. Germline V lookup: CDR1 MDHEN, CDR2 SYDVKM. With 3 bases clipped from V and 0 bases from J, the junction kept 7 bases outside the gene matches. The CDR3 nucleotides read TGTGCCAGCAGTTTCATAACAGGGGCCATGAACACTGAAGCTTTCTTT. Translating gives CASSFITGAMNTEAFF.

The rearrangement joins TRBV6-4 to TRBJ2-4, with TRBD2 as a possible D gene (5 bases). The CDR3 length is 13 residues. Germline V gene lookup returns CDR1 MRHNA and CDR2 SNTAGT. Trimming shortened V by 4 bases and J by 7 bases, and 11 bases separated the two germline ends. CDR3 protein: CASSAEPGNIQYF. CDR3 sequence (DNA): TGTGCCAGCAGTGCGGAGCCGGGGAACATTCAGTACTTC.

The chain employs TRBV30 and TRBJ1-2; D call uncertain. The V gene's germline CDR1 is GTSNPN and CDR2 SVGIG (reference sequence). V was cut by 0 bases and J by 5 bases, with 10 bases left in between. The CDR3 has 13 amino acids. CDR3 sequence (DNA): TGTGCCTGGAGTGTAAACAGAGTATATGGCTACACCTTC. Translated, it gives CAWSVNRVYGYTF.

This clone has more than one count but fewer than ten. The chain joins TRBV14 to TRBJ1-3; a weak D match, TRBD1 (5 bases). Germline V CDR1 and CDR2: SGHDN, FVKESK. V lost 1 base, J lost 4 bases, and 11 bases lay in between. CDR3 length: 15 residues. CDR3 region: CASSQVQGSGNTIYF. Written as DNA, the CDR3 is TGTGCCAGCAGCCAAGTTCAGGGATCGGGAAACACCATATATTTT.

The V and J genes are TRBV27 and TRBJ2-1, with 8 nucleotides matching TRBD1. The CDR3 runs 15 residues. Germline CDR1 and CDR2: MNHEY and SMNVEV (reference sequence). J gave up 2 bases and V 6 bases, and 6 bases lay outside the gene matches. CDR3 sequence (DNA): TGTGCCAGCAGCAACCGACAGGGGACCTACAATGAGCAGTTCTTC. Its protein is CASSNRQGTYNEQFF.

This clone was counted only a few times. The gene calls are TRBV9 and TRBJ1-3; TRBD1 matches at 8 bases. The CDR3 spans 15 residues. Germline CDR1 reads SGDLS; CDR2 reads YYNGEE. Losses at the gene ends were 2 bases for V and 4 bases for J; bases not matched to a gene: 5. CDR3 sequence: CASSVTDRDGNTIYF. DNA for the CDR3: TGTGCCAGCAGCGTGACGGACAGGGACGGAAACACCATATATTTT.

The chain joins TRBV19 to TRBJ2-7; tentatively, D is TRBD1 (6 bases). From germline, CDR1 is LNHDA and CDR2 SQIVND (reference sequence). Trimming removed 3 bases from V and 2 bases from J, with 14 bases in between. The CDR3 runs 15 residues. The CDR3 bases are TGTGCCAGTAGTATGAGCCGGACAGTTACCTACGAGCAGTACTTC. Protein: CASSMSRTVTYEQYF.

The V and J genes are TRBV24-1 and TRBJ1-2, with D maybe TRBD1 (6 bases). V lost 1 base to trimming and J lost 5 bases, with 13 bases between them. Germline values: CDR1 KGHDR, CDR2 SFDVKD. This CDR3 has 15 residues. CDR3 loop: CATSDFSGDVYGYTF. CDR3 DNA: TGTGCCACCAGTGATTTCTCAGGGGATGTATATGGCTACACCTTC.

To note about this clone: At one boundary the junction diverges from the germline segment, which might be a read error. The chain joins TRBV7-7 to TRBJ2-1, with TRBD2 identical over 8 bases. Germline values: CDR1 SSHAT, CDR2 FNYEAQ (reference sequence). The CDR3 sequence is 15 residues long. CDR3 in amino acids: CASSFAVGLAGEQFF. The CDR3 DNA sequence: TGTGCTAGCAGCTTCGCCGTCGGACTAGCCGGTGAGCAGTTCTTC.